Presented here are 10 T cell receptor beta chains from one specimen sequenced in a study of regulatory T cells in long-lasting Graves disease. The time point is: persistent/refractory GD, antithyroid drugs over 5 years with positive TRAb. Construction of the TCR library relied on RNA isolated from PBMCs. In building TCR beta libraries, iRepertoire HTBI primers were used together with Arm-PCR of CDR3 regions. In TCRdb, the multiplex PCR reads were re-called with MiXCR into one record per CDR3 protein. The profile shows under 450,000 distinct CDR3 sequences, 20% to 25% of them singletons. The sequencing used peripheral blood mononuclear cells (PBMCs), collected when the disease was refractory, from a patient treated with antithyroid drugs. The receptors originated from a woman between 40 and 55 years old with Graves disease.

This clonotype was detected ten times or more. J is TRBJ1-5 and V is TRBV20-1; D might be TRBD1 (6 bases). CDR3 length equals 14 residues. In germline, CDR1 is DFQATT, CDR2 SNEGSKA (reference sequence). V lost 1 base and J 4 bases, leaving 11 bases between the germline ends. The CDR3 here is CSARVGASNQPQHF. The CDR3 DNA is TGCAGTGCTAGAGTGGGGGCGAGTAATCAGCCCCAGCATTTT.

The chain uses TRBV27 and TRBJ2-7; 7 nucleotides match TRBD2. Germline values: CDR1 MNHEY, CDR2 SMNVEV (reference sequence). The trim removed 4 bases at V and 9 bases at J, leaving 3 bases unmatched. CDR3 length: 11 amino acids. CDR3 bases: TGTGCCAGCAGTTCCGGGGGGAGGCAGTACTTC. It is translated as CASSSGGRQYF.

This clonotype was seen many times. V gene TRBV20-1 combines with J gene TRBJ1-6, with D possibly matching TRBD1 (6 bases). This CDR3 region has 14 residues. V was clipped by 4 bases and J by 10 bases, with 17 bases between them. Per the germline V gene, CDR1 is DFQATT and CDR2 is SNEGSKA (reference sequence). In nucleotides, the CDR3 is TGCAGTGCTACCAAGGGGGGAAGCGGCTCACCCCTCCACTTT. Encoded protein: CSATKGGSGSPLHF.

This clonotype was recorded once. The chain uses TRBV7-9 and TRBJ2-5; maybe TRBD2 (6 bases). This CDR3 has 20 amino acids. V lost 3 bases, J lost 4 bases, and 30 bases lay in between. Germline CDR1 is SEHNR and CDR2 is FQNEAQ (reference sequence). The CDR3 DNA reads TGTGCCAGCAGCTTTCCGGGACTGTTGATCCCATCGAGGGCCAGAGAGACCCAGTACTTC. It is translated as CASSFPGLLIPSRARETQYF. The full variable domain, completed using reference TRBV7-9 and TRBJ2-5, is DTGVSQNPRHKITKRGQNVTFRCDPISEHNRLYWYRQTLGQGPEFLTYFQNEAQLEKSRLLSDRFSAERPKGSFSTLEIQRTEQGDSAMYLCASSFPGLLIPSRARETQYFGPGTRLLVL.

This clonotype was observed many times. The gene calls are TRBV6-2 or TRBV6-3 and TRBJ1-1, with 7 bases identical to TRBD1. V shed 2 bases and J 7 bases; nucleotides not matched to a gene: 10. CDR1 and CDR2 (germline): MNHEY, SVGEGT. The CDR3 covers 15 residues. CDR3 residues: CASSYTRQGTDEAFF. The CDR3 coding sequence is TGTGCCAGCAGTTACACCCGACAGGGTACGGATGAAGCTTTCTTT.

In its sample, this clonotype was seen a few times. The chain recombines TRBV9 with TRBJ2-2; TRBD2 aligns across 10 bases. Germline V gene sequence: CDR1 SGDLS, CDR2 YYNGEE. This CDR3 contains 18 residues. The trim removed 0 bases at V and 1 base at J, leaving 6 bases unmatched. The CDR3 coding sequence is TGTGCCAGCAGCGTAGCTAGCGGGAGCGCCGTGAACACCGGGGAGCTGTTTTTT. It is translated as CASSVASGSAVNTGELFF.

The genes are TRBV28 and TRBJ2-3, with 11 bases identical to TRBD2. The germline V gene encodes CDR1 MDHEN and CDR2 SYDVKM. CDR3 length equals 14 residues. Trimming took 8 bases from V and 5 from J; bases not matched to a gene: 6. CDR3 nucleotide sequence: TGTGCCAGCCTGACTAGCGGGAAGATAGATACGCAGTATTTT. As protein: CASLTSGKIDTQYF.

This clonotype was seen ten or more times. This chain uses TRBV12-3 or TRBV12-4 with TRBJ1-1; a weak D match, TRBD1 (6 bases). V lost 9 bases to trimming and J lost 5 bases, with 19 bases between them. This CDR3 has 14 residues. This CDR3 is CASALRGGGTEAFF. DNA of the CDR3: TGTGCCAGTGCATTAAGGGGGGGCGGAACTGAAGCTTTCTTT.

This clonotype was detected many times. V and J are TRBV28 and TRBJ2-7; possibly TRBD2 for D (5 bases). V shed 3 bases and J shed 0 bases, with 12 bases lying between them. The germline CDR1 and CDR2 sequences are MDHEN and SYDVKM. This CDR3 is built from 15 residues. Here the CDR3 DNA reads TGTGCCAGCAGTTTTCGAGGCGGGTCCTCCTACGAGCAGTACTTC. Amino acid sequence: CASSFRGGSSYEQYF.

The V call is TRBV9, the J call TRBJ2-7; 10 bases line up with TRBD2. CDR1 and CDR2 from the germline V gene are SGDLS and YYNGEE. The V gene end was trimmed by 3 bases and the J gene end by 0 bases; junction bases not matched to a gene: 9. The CDR3 covers 17 residues. CDR3 nucleotides: TGTGCCAGCAGCGCCCACACGGCTAGCGGGAGCTCCTACGAGCAGTACTTC. Translating gives CASSAHTASGSSYEQYF.